This T cell receptor (beta chain) was captured in a study of control samples from healthy donors and cancer patients. This clone was recorded a few times. The assay was immunoSEQ multiplex PCR, and TCRdb's table has in-frame clones only and misses some. The table includes around 170,000 clones, approximately 90% detected once. Germline V gene data show CDR1 as SNHLY and CDR2 as FYNNEI. The CDR3 has 14 residues. Trimming removed 2 bases at V and 2 bases at J, with 8 bases between. This chain links TRBV2 with TRBJ2-3; D call uncertain. The TCR was taken from a man between 25 and 39 years old in good health. Material for sequencing was blood. CDR3 protein: CASSETRVTDTQYF. The CDR3 DNA follows: TGTGCCAGCAGTGAAACGAGAGTCACAGATACGCAGTATTTT.